The clone carrying this T cell receptor (beta chain) has only a few counts. The CDR3 has 14 amino acids. V shed 7 bases and J shed 2 bases, with 15 bases lying between them. CDR1 is SGHDT and CDR2 is YYEEEE in the germline V gene. One entry per CDR3 protein, called by TCRdb with MiXCR from the RT-PCR reads. Of roughly 940,000 distinct CDR3 sequences in the sample, about 20% were seen once. This entry comes from a study of patients and donors after allogeneic stem cell transplantation. The TCR originated in a human donor who was either an allogeneic HSCT recipient or a stem cell or donor lymphocyte infusion donor (not recorded which). It is not recorded whose cells these are; they may come from a transplant donor. The chain couples TRBV5-6 to TRBJ1-2; the D gene is possibly TRBD1 (5 bases). The sequenced sample consisted of blood, either unsorted or a sorted T cell fraction (not recorded which). The CDR3 protein is CASRQEAGNYGYTF. CDR3 bases: TGTGCCAGCCGTCAAGAGGCAGGGAACTATGGCTACACCTTC.